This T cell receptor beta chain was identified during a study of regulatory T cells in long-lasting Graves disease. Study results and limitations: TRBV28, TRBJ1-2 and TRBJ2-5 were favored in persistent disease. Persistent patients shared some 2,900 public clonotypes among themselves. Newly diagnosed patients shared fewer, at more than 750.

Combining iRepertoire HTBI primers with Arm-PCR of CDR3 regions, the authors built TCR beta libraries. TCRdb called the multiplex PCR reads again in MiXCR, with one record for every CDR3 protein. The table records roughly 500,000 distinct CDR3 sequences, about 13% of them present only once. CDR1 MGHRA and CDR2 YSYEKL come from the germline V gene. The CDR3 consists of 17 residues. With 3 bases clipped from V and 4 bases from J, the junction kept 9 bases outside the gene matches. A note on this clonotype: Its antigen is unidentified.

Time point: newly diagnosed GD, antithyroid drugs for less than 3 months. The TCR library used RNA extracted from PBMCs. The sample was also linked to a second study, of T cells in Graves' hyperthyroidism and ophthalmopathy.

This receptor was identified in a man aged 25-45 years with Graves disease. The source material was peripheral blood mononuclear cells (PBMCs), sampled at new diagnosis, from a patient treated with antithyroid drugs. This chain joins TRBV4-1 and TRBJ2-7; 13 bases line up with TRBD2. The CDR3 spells CASSQGLAGSSGYEQYF. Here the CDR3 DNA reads TGCGCCAGCAGCCAGGGACTAGCGGGATCATCCGGGTACGAGCAGTACTTC.